This entry features one T cell receptor beta chain sequence. The data were obtained in a study of beta chain features in type 1 diabetes. The V and J ends lost 4 bases and 2 bases respectively, with 12 bases between them. CDR1 and CDR2 (germline): SNHLY, FYNNEI. The CDR3 contains 15 residues. The isolated RNA, all of it, was reverse transcribed, so expressed TCRB transcripts were what got sequenced. The assay was immunoSEQ multiplex PCR, and TCRdb's table has in-frame clones only and misses some. There are hundreds of thousands of clones in the sample; 68% occur only once, and about 0.051% lies in the top ten.

The gene calls are TRBV2 and TRBJ2-1; D is uncertain. This clonotype was obtained from a man aged 25-45 years in good health. Material for sequencing was naive CD4+ T cells from blood. The CDR3 loop is CASSGESVAYNEQFF. In DNA form, the CDR3 reads TGTGCCAGCAGTGGCGAAAGCGTGGCCTACAATGAGCAGTTCTTC.